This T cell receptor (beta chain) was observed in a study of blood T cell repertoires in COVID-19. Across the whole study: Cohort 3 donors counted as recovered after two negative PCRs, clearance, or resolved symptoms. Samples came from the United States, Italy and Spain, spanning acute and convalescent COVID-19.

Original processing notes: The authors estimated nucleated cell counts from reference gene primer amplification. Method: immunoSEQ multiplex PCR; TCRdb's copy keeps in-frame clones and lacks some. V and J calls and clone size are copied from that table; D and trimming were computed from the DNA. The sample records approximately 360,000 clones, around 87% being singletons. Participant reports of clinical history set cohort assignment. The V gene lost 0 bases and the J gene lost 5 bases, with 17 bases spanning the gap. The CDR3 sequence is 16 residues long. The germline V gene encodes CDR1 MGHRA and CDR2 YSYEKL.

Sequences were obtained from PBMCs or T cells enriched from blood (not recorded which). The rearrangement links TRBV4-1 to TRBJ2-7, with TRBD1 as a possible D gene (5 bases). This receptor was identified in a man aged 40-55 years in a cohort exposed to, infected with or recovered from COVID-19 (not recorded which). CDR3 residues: CASSQDMFAGWDEQYF. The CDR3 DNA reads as TGCGCCAGCAGCCAAGATATGTTCGCAGGGTGGGACGAGCAGTACTTC.